This T cell receptor beta chain comes out of a study of shared clonotypes between healthy human individuals. Looking at the study overall: Those who served as donors were a couple of women and a few men between the ages of 18 and 49. Whole-study results and caveats: Clonotypes that were shared across a handful of donors made up around 5% of naive CD4 clonotypes. Among donors, sharing of clonotypes was expected to be affected by sequencing depth.

CDR1 is MNHEY and CDR2 is SMNVEV in the germline V gene (reference sequence). CDR3 length equals 15 residues. Trimming cost V 3 bases and J 5 bases; bases outside gene matches: 8. Measured with immunoSEQ multiplex PCR; TCRdb has only the in-frame clones, and not every one. The sample lists millions of clones; about 95% were seen once. About this clone: Its antigen is not known.

The specimen was naive CD4+ T cells sorted from blood. Indicated subset: CD45RA+ positively selected. This receptor was identified in a man younger than 35 in good health. The chain is built from TRBV27 and TRBJ2-7; 9 bases agree with TRBD1. CDR3 sequence: CASSLYRGLHDEQYF. The CDR3 nucleotides read TGTGCCAGCAGTTTGTACAGGGGGCTTCACGACGAGCAGTACTTC.